The next 30 T cell receptor beta chains were all read from a single sample in a study of cytomegalovirus exposure and HLA in healthy donors. The PCR employed 60 Vbeta primers together with 13 Jbeta primers. The table came from immunoSEQ multiplex PCR; TCRdb's copy has only in-frame clones and leaves some out. The sample lists 100,000 or so clones, less than 80% occurring once. Sequences were obtained from PBMCs. These receptors all come from a young man in good health and CMV-seronegative.

V is TRBV6-1 and J is TRBJ1-3; 7 positions match TRBD1. V shed 7 bases and J 4 bases; nucleotides not matched to a gene: 10. The CDR3 spans 15 residues. Germline values: CDR1 MNHNS, CDR2 SASEGT. CDR3: CASISGAGGGNTIYF. DNA for the CDR3: TGTGCCAGCATCTCCGGTGCAGGGGGAGGAAACACCATATATTTT.

This chain uses TRBV10-1 with TRBJ2-3, with D perhaps matching TRBD1 (6 bases). Looked up from germline, CDR1 is WNHNN and CDR2 is SYGVQD (reference sequence). This CDR3 contains 16 residues. Trimming took 4 bases from V and 1 from J, leaving 15 bases between them. In DNA, the CDR3 is TGCGCCAGCAGTGTTGCCAGGGGTTTCGGCACAGATACGCAGTATTTT. Translation: CASSVARGFGTDTQYF.

This chain connects TRBV5-4 to TRBJ2-1, with D possibly matching TRBD1 (6 bases). Germline V gene sequence: CDR1 SGHNT, CDR2 YYREEE (reference sequence). Trimming took 0 bases from V and 2 from J, leaving 12 bases between them. The CDR3 is 16 residues long. CDR3 DNA: TGTGCCAGCAGCTTGGGTGCAGGGGTGACCTACAATGAGCAGTTCTTC. It is translated as CASSLGAGVTYNEQFF.

This chain joins TRBV7-9 and TRBJ2-5; 11 bases map to TRBD2. The J call could be wrong; TRBJ2-7 is a better fit for the DNA end. CDR3 length: 17 residues. Germline V gene lookup returns CDR1 SEHNR and CDR2 FQNEAQ (reference sequence). CDR3 sequence: CASSSAGLTSGIREQYF. In nucleotides, the CDR3 is TGTGCCAGCAGCTCGGCGGGCTTGACTAGCGGGATTCGCGAGCAGTACTTC.

The chain combines TRBV7-2 with TRBJ2-7, with D maybe TRBD2 (6 bases). Trimming cost V 3 bases and J 3 bases, with 9 bases left between them. This CDR3 has 13 residues. Germline loops: CDR1 SGHTA, CDR2 FQGNSA. The CDR3 loop reads CASSFGLFYEQYF. In DNA form, the CDR3 reads TGTGCCAGCAGCTTCGGACTATTCTACGAGCAGTACTTC.

The chain has TRBV19 and TRBJ1-5; D call uncertain. Germline assignment: CDR1 LNHDA and CDR2 SQIVND (reference sequence). Trimming took 1 base from V and 7 from J, leaving 14 bases between them. This CDR3 has 15 residues. Here the CDR3 reads CASSIVTPRKQPQHF. The CDR3 DNA reads as TGTGCCAGTAGTATAGTGACACCCCGAAAACAGCCCCAGCATTTT.

This clone turned up a few times. The chain combines TRBV19 with TRBJ1-2; possibly TRBD1 for D (5 bases). The germline V gene has CDR1 LNHDA and CDR2 SQIVND (reference sequence). Deletions cut 7 bases from V and 7 bases from J, with 13 bases between. The CDR3 covers 12 residues. CDR3 DNA sequence: TGTGCCAGTACTAGGGGTGTCGTTGGCTACACCTTC. Translation gives CASTRGVVGYTF.

This clone was seen a few times. The DNA of the CDR3 is TGTGCCAGCTCACCATTTGAGGTCTCTGGAAACACCATATATTTT. Translation: CASSPFEVSGNTIYF. This chain uses TRBV18 with TRBJ1-3; D is unresolved. The V and J ends lost 2 bases and 0 bases respectively, with 8 bases between them. The CDR3 totals 15 residues. CDR1 is KGHSH, CDR2 LQKENI, per germline.

The rearrangement uses TRBV4-1 and TRBJ1-1; TRBD1 aligns across 8 bases. The CDR3 has 13 residues. V gave up 6 bases and J gave up 4 bases; unmatched junction bases: 4. Per germline, CDR1 MGHRA and CDR2 YSYEKL. The CDR3 region has the DNA TGCGCCAGCAGGCAAACAGGGGGCACTGAAGCTTTCTTT. Protein product: CASRQTGGTEAFF.

This chain uses TRBV6-5 with TRBJ2-1; weak D call: TRBD2 (6 bases). This CDR3 region has 12 residues. Trimming took off 6 bases at V and 6 bases at J, with 9 bases between the two ends. The germline V gene has CDR1 MNHEY and CDR2 SVGAGI. This CDR3 is CASSFGGNEQFF. The CDR3 coding sequence is TGTGCCAGCAGCTTCGGGGGCAATGAGCAGTTCTTC.

This sequence joins TRBV28 and TRBJ1-2; a possible D gene is TRBD1 (5 bases). The CDR3 has 14 residues. V lost 6 bases and J lost 8, with 19 bases in between. Germline V gene lookup returns CDR1 MDHEN and CDR2 SYDVKM. The DNA of the CDR3 is TGTGCCAGCAGGGAAAAACAGGTAGCTTCAGGCTACACCTTC. It yields the protein CASREKQVASGYTF.

This clone was seen a few times. J is TRBJ2-5 and V is TRBV21-1; the table's D gene call, TRBD2, was not cross checked with the DNA. TRBV21-1 counts as a pseudogene. CDR3 length: 17 amino acids. CDR3 protein: CAGTTRGGLTSQETQYF. CDR3 in DNA: TGTGCCGGAACAACAAGGGGGGGACTAACTTCCCAAGAGACCCAGTACTTC.

V and J are TRBV7-8 and TRBJ1-4; D remains ambiguous. Germline CDR1 reads SGHVS; CDR2 reads FQNEAQ. V dropped 6 bases and J dropped 1 base, with 12 bases sitting between them. This CDR3 spans 15 amino acids. CDR3 in amino acids: CASRGSFRTNEKLFF. DNA for the CDR3: TGTGCCAGCAGGGGGAGCTTTAGAACTAATGAAAAACTGTTTTTT.

This clone was detected once. The J gene is TRBJ2-7, the V gene TRBV4-1; TRBD1 agrees at 7 bases. The CDR3 is 15 residues long. Germline V CDR1 and CDR2: MGHRA, YSYEKL. J lost 5 bases, V lost 4 bases, and 11 bases had no gene match. Here the CDR3 reads CASSPGVTGIDEQYF. The CDR3 DNA is TGCGCCAGCAGCCCAGGCGTGACAGGGATCGACGAGCAGTACTTC.

This clone appeared once. The chain couples TRBV5-6 to TRBJ1-4; a possible D gene is TRBD1 (5 bases). Germline V gene sequence: CDR1 SGHDT, CDR2 YYEEEE. The CDR3 runs to 15 residues. With 0 bases removed from V and 8 bases from J, the gap between germline ends came to 14 bases. CDR3 protein: CASSLGGSGWEKLFF. In nucleotides, the CDR3 is TGTGCCAGCAGCTTGGGGGGCTCAGGGTGGGAAAAACTGTTTTTT.

V and J are TRBV7-2 and TRBJ2-7; 12 positions agree with TRBD1. CDR1 SGHTA and CDR2 FQGNSA come from the germline V gene. The CDR3 length is 15 residues. V lost 5 bases and J lost 4; bases outside the gene matches: 6. This CDR3 is CASSIGTGGMYEQYF. As DNA, the CDR3 is TGTGCCAGCAGCATAGGGACAGGGGGCATGTACGAGCAGTACTTC.

A single count supports this clone. The genes are TRBV11-2 and TRBJ2-1, with 7 bases aligning to TRBD1. The germline V gene encodes CDR1 SGHAT and CDR2 FQNNGV. The CDR3 is 16 amino acids. V trimming: 2 bases; J trimming: 4 bases; junction bases outside the gene matches: 8. CDR3 loop: CASSLPGTAIYNEQFF. CDR3 in DNA: TGTGCCAGCAGCTTACCCGGGACAGCTATATACAATGAGCAGTTCTTC.

V and J are TRBV6-4 and TRBJ1-1; D uncertain. Between the trimmed V and J ends, which lost 2 bases and 1 base, there was a span of 5 bases. The CDR3 is 13 amino acids. The germline CDR1 and CDR2 sequences are MRHNA and SNTAGT. DNA for the CDR3: TGTGCCAGCAGTGACGGAGAGAACACTGAAGCTTTCTTT. Translating it yields CASSDGENTEAFF.

This clone was detected only a few times. J is TRBJ2-7 and V is TRBV19; 7 bases fit TRBD2. Germline V gene sequence: CDR1 LNHDA, CDR2 SQIVND (reference sequence). With 1 base clipped from V and 3 bases from J, the junction kept 3 bases outside the gene matches. CDR3 size: 14 residues. The CDR3 loop reads CASSIVGGFYEQYF. CDR3 nucleotides: TGTGCCAGTAGTATAGTGGGAGGGTTCTACGAGCAGTACTTC. The entire variable domain, with the rest obtained from reference TRBV19 and TRBJ2-7, is as follows: DGGITQSPKYLFRKEGQNVTLSCEQNLNHDAMYWYRQDPGQGLRLIYYSQIVNDFQKGDIAEGYSVSREKKESFPLTVTSAQKNPTAFYLCASSIVGGFYEQYFGPGTRLTVT.

Only a few counts were recorded for this clone. The chain is built from TRBV5-6 and TRBJ1-4; D might be TRBD1 (6 bases). There are 14 residues in the CDR3. The germline gives CDR1 SGHDT, CDR2 YYEEEE. Trimming shortened V by 0 bases and J by 6 bases, and 9 bases separated the two germline ends. The DNA for the CDR3 is TGTGCCAGCAGCTTGGAAGGGGGTGATGAAAAACTGTTTTTT. As protein: CASSLEGGDEKLFF.

This clone has a handful of counts. This chain links TRBV2 with TRBJ2-1; tentatively, D is TRBD2 (5 bases). Germline V CDR1 and CDR2: SNHLY, FYNNEI. The CDR3 covers 12 residues. This CDR3 reads CAFREIEDEQFF. CDR3 nucleotide sequence: TGTGCGTTTCGGGAAATCGAGGATGAGCAGTTCTTC.

This rearrangement joins TRBV18 to TRBJ2-3; D call uncertain. This CDR3 contains 17 residues. The V and J ends lost 0 bases and 2 bases respectively, with 15 bases between them. Germline-derived CDR1 and CDR2 are KGHSH and LQKENI. The CDR3 nucleotides are TGTGCCAGCTCACCACCGTTTACGGCGGCCATCACAGATACGCAGTATTTT. This sequence encodes CASSPPFTAAITDTQYF.

The V and J genes are TRBV27 and TRBJ2-1; a possible D gene is TRBD2 (6 bases). The V gene lost 0 bases and the J gene lost 3 bases, with 18 bases spanning the gap. Germline V gene data show CDR1 as MNHEY and CDR2 as SMNVEV (reference sequence). The CDR3 is 18 amino acids. The DNA of the CDR3 is TGTGCCAGCAGTTTATCTTGGCAGGCCGGGACTGACTACAATGAGCAGTTCTTC. Amino acids: CASSLSWQAGTDYNEQFF.

The chain uses TRBV6-6 and TRBJ2-7; 9 bases are shared with TRBD1. The CDR3 consists of 15 residues. The V gene's germline CDR1 is MNHNY and CDR2 SVGAGI (reference sequence). V shed 4 bases, J shed 3 bases, and the junction held 7 bases outside the gene matches. CDR3 amino acids: CASSSPGQGFYEQYF. In nucleotides, the CDR3 is TGTGCCAGCAGTTCCCCGGGACAGGGCTTCTACGAGCAGTACTTC.

This clone turned up a few times. The rearrangement joins TRBV9 to TRBJ2-7, with 9 bases aligning to TRBD1. The V and J ends lost 2 bases and 1 base, in that order; junction bases with no gene match: 7. Looked up from germline, CDR1 is SGDLS and CDR2 is YYNGEE. The CDR3 runs to 16 residues. CDR3 in amino acids: CASSVGGQGRSYEQYF. The DNA for the CDR3 is TGTGCCAGCAGCGTTGGCGGACAGGGGCGATCCTACGAGCAGTACTTC.

The rearrangement uses TRBV19 and TRBJ2-3; no clear D gene. V was shortened by 5 bases and J by 6 bases, with 6 bases between the two germline ends. There are 11 residues in the CDR3. Germline V gene sequence: CDR1 LNHDA, CDR2 SQIVND (reference sequence). CDR3 protein: CASSARDTQYF. CDR3 coding DNA: TGTGCCAGTAGTGCCCGGGATACGCAGTATTTT. The full variable domain, its missing parts supplied by reference TRBV19 and TRBJ2-3, is DGGITQSPKYLFRKEGQNVTLSCEQNLNHDAMYWYRQDPGQGLRLIYYSQIVNDFQKGDIAEGYSVSREKKESFPLTVTSAQKNPTAFYLCASSARDTQYFGPGTRLTVL.

The J gene is TRBJ2-1, the V gene TRBV19, with D possibly being TRBD2 (7 bases). Trimming shortened V by 5 bases and J by 3 bases, and 11 bases separated the two germline ends. CDR3 length: 14 amino acids. Germline loops: CDR1 LNHDA, CDR2 SQIVND (reference sequence). This CDR3 reads CASSPGGSYNEQFF. Here the CDR3 DNA reads TGTGCCAGTAGTCCGGGGGGCAGCTACAATGAGCAGTTCTTC. Supplemented by reference TRBV19 and TRBJ2-1, the full variable domain reads DGGITQSPKYLFRKEGQNVTLSCEQNLNHDAMYWYRQDPGQGLRLIYYSQIVNDFQKGDIAEGYSVSREKKESFPLTVTSAQKNPTAFYLCASSPGGSYNEQFFGPGTRLTVL.

CDR3 sequence: CASSHEDRSGNTIYF. DNA for the CDR3: TGCGCCAGCAGCCATGAGGACAGGTCTGGAAACACCATATATTTT. The chain uses TRBV4-1 and TRBJ1-3; 7 bases agree with TRBD1. V shed 3 bases and J 1 base; nucleotides not matched to a gene: 3. Germline assignment: CDR1 MGHRA and CDR2 YSYEKL. The CDR3 runs to 15 residues.

The chain joins TRBV2 to TRBJ2-6; 7 bases align to TRBD1. Germline-derived CDR1 and CDR2 are SNHLY and FYNNEI. The CDR3 sequence is 16 residues long. Trimming cost V 3 bases and J 0 bases; bases outside gene matches: 2. This CDR3 reads CASSETGFSGANVLTF. DNA of the CDR3: TGTGCCAGCAGTGAGACAGGGTTCTCTGGGGCCAACGTCCTGACTTTC.

The chain is built from TRBV7-9 and TRBJ1-1; tentative D call: TRBD1 (5 bases). The CDR3 runs 13 residues. Trimming removed 4 bases from V and 2 bases from J, with 8 bases in between. The germline V gene encodes CDR1 SEHNR and CDR2 FQNEAQ (reference sequence). CDR3 protein: CASSYTGNTEAFF. In DNA form, the CDR3 reads TGTGCCAGCAGCTATACAGGTAACACTGAAGCTTTCTTT.